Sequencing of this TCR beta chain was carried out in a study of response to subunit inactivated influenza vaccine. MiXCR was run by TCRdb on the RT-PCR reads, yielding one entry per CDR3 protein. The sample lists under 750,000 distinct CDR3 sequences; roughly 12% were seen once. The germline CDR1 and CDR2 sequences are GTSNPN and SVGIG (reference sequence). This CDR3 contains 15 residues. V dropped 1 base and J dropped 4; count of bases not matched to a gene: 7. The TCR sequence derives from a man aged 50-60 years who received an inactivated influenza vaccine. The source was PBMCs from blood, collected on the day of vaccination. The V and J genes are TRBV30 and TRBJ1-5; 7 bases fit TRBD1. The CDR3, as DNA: TGTGCCTGGAGTGCCCGTGGGACAGTAAATCAGCCCCAGCATTTT. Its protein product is CAWSARGTVNQPQHF.